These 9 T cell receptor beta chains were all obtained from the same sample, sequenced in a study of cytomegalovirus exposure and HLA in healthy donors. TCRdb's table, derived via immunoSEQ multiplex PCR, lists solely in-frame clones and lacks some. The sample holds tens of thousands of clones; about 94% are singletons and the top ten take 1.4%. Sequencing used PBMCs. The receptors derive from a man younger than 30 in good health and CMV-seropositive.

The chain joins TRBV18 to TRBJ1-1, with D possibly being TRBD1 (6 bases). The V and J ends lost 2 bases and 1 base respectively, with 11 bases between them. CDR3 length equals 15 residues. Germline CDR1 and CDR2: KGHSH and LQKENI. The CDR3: CASSPGAGANTEAFF. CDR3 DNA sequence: TGTGCCAGCTCACCAGGGGCAGGGGCGAACACTGAAGCTTTCTTT.

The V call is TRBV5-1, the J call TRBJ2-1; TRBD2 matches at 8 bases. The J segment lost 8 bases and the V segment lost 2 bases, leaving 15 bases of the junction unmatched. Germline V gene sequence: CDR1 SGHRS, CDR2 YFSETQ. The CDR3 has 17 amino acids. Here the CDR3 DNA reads TGCGCCAGCAGCTTTGTCACCGGGACTAGAGTTTGGGATGAGCAGTTCTTC. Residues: CASSFVTGTRVWDEQFF. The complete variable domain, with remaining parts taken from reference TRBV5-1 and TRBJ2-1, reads KAGVTQTPRYLIKTRGQQVTLSCSPISGHRSVSWYQQTPGQGLQFLFEYFSETQRNKGNFPGRFSGRQFSNSRSEMNVSTLELGDSALYLCASSFVTGTRVWDEQFFGPGTRLTVL.

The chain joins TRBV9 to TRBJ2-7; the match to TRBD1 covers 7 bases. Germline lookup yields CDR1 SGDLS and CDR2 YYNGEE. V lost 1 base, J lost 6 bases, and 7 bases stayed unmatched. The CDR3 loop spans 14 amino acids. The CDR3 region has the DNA TGTGCCAGCAGCGTAACAGGGGCGAGCTCCGAGCAGTACTTC. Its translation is CASSVTGASSEQYF.

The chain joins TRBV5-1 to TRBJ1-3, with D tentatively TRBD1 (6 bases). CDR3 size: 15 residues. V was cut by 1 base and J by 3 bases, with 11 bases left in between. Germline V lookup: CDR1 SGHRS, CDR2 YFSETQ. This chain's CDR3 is CASSLNPGDGNTIYF. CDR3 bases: TGCGCCAGCAGCTTGAACCCAGGGGATGGAAACACCATATATTTT.

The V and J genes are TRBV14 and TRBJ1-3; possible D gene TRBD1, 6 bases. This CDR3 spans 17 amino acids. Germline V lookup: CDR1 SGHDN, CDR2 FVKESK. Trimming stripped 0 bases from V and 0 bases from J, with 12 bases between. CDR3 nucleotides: TGTGCCAGCAGCCAAGAACCGCTGGACAGCTCTGGAAACACCATATATTTT. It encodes CASSQEPLDSSGNTIYF. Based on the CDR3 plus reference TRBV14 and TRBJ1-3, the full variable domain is EAGVTQFPSHSVIEKGQTVTLRCDPISGHDNLYWYRRVMGKEIKFLLHFVKESKQDESGMPNNRFLAERTGGTYSTLKVQPAELEDSGVYFCASSQEPLDSSGNTIYFGEGSWLTVV.

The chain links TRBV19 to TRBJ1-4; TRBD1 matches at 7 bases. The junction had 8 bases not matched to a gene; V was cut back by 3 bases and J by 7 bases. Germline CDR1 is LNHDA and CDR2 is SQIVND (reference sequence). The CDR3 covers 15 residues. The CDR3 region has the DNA TGTGCCAGTAGTATTGATATGAGGGGGCCTGAAAAACTGTTTTTT. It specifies CASSIDMRGPEKLFF. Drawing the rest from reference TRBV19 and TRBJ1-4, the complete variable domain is DGGITQSPKYLFRKEGQNVTLSCEQNLNHDAMYWYRQDPGQGLRLIYYSQIVNDFQKGDIAEGYSVSREKKESFPLTVTSAQKNPTAFYLCASSIDMRGPEKLFFGSGTQLSVL.

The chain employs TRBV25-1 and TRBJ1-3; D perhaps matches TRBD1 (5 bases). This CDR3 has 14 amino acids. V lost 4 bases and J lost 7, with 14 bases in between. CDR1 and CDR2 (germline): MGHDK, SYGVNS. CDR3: CASSGSRVPNTIYF. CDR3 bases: TGTGCCAGCAGTGGCTCCAGGGTGCCCAACACCATATATTTT.

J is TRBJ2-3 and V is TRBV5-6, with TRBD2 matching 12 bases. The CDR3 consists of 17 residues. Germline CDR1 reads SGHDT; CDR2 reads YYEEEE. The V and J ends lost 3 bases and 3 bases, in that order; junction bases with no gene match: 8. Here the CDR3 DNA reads TGTGCCAGCAGCTGGGGGCTAGCGGGGGGGATAACAGATACGCAGTATTTT. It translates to CASSWGLAGGITDTQYF. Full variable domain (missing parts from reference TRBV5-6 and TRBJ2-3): DAGVTQSPTHLIKTRGQQVTLRCSPKSGHDTVSWYQQALGQGPQFIFQYYEEEERQRGNFPDRFSGHQFPNYSSELNVNALLLGDSALYLCASSWGLAGGITDTQYFGPGTRLTVL.

The DNA of the CDR3 is TGTGCCAGCAGCTCTATATCGACAGGCAAATATGGCTACACCTTC. Protein sequence: CASSSISTGKYGYTF. The chain has TRBV7-2 and TRBJ1-2, with D tentatively TRBD1 (6 bases). Trimming took off 4 bases at V and 5 bases at J, with 17 bases between the two ends. Germline lookup yields CDR1 SGHTA and CDR2 FQGNSA. The CDR3 length is 15 residues.